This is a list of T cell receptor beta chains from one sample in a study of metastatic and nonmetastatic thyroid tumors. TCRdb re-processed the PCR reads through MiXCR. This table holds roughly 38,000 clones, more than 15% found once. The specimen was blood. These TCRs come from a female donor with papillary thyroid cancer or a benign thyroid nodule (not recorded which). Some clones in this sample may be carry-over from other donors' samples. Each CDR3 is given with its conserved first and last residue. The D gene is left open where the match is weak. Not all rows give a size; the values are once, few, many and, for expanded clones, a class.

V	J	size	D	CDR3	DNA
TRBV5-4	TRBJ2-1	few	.	CASSLAKGNEQFF	TGTGCCAGCAGCTTGGCCAAGGGTAATGAGCAGTTCTTC
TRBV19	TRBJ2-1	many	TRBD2	CASSIAGRGSYNEQFF	TGTGCCAGTAGTATAGCCGGGAGGGGGTCCTACAATGAGCAGTTCTTC
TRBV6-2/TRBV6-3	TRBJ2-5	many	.	CASRPFQGETQYF	TGTGCCAGCAGACCTTTTCAGGGGGAGACCCAGTACTTC
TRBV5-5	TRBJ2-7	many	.	CASRGTSSYEQYF	TGTGCCAGCAGGGGGACTTCCTCCTACGAGCAGTACTTC
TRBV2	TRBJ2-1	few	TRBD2	CASRSRTSGRGEQFF	TGTGCCAGCAGATCCCGGACTAGCGGGAGAGGTGAGCAGTTCTTC
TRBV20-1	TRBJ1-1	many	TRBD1	CSAALGGMNTEAFF	TGCAGTGCGGCTTTAGGGGGCATGAACACTGAAGCTTTCTTT
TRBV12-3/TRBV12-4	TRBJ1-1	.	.	CASRGSGSTEAFF	TGTGCCAGCAGGGGCAGTGGGAGCACTGAAGCTTTCTTT
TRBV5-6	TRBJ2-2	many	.	CASKVRPRTVFF	TGTGCCAGCAAGGTGCGGCCCCGGACGGTGTTTTTT
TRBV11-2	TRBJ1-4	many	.	CASSLLLTNEKLFF	TGTGCCAGCAGCTTACTCTTAACTAATGAAAAACTGTTTTTT
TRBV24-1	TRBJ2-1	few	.	CATSADPGLPCNEQFF	TGTGCCACCAGTGCCGACCCGGGTCTCCCGTGCAATGAGCAGTTCTTC
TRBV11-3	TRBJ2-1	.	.	CASNFEWEDYNEQFF	TGTGCCAGCAACTTCGAGTGGGAGGACTACAATGAGCAGTTCTTC
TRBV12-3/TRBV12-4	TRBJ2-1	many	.	CASSLGPKSSYNEQFF	TGTGCCAGCAGTTTAGGTCCCAAAAGCTCCTACAATGAGCAGTTCTTC
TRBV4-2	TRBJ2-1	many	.	CASSQDNRQYNEQFF	TGTGCCAGCAGCCAAGACAATAGGCAGTACAATGAGCAGTTCTTC
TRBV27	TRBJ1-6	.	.	CASRGSGKGNSPLNF	TGTGCCAGCAGAGGATCCGGGAAAGGGAATTCACCCCTCAACTTT
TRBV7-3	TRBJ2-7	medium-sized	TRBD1	CASSFGQGGEQYF	TGTGCCAGCAGCTTCGGACAGGGCGGCGAGCAGTACTTC
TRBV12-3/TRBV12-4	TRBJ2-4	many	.	CASSLTRVAKNIQYF	TGTGCCAGCAGTTTAACTAGGGTAGCCAAAAACATTCAGTACTTC
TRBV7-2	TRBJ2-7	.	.	CARSLAHGPGREQYF	TGTGCCAGAAGCTTAGCCCACGGGCCAGGGCGCGAGCAGTACTTC
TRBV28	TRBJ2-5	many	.	CASSLSVSREETQYF	TGTGCCAGCAGTTTGTCAGTCTCCAGAGAAGAGACCCAGTACTTC